This is a list of T cell receptor beta chains from one sample in a study of identical twins. TCRdb fed the 5' RACE reads into MiXCR, producing one record per CDR3 protein. The sample comprises some 500,000 distinct CDR3 sequences, under 25% of which are singletons, and roughly 0.91% rests with the top ten. These data also formed part of another study, on T cells expressing NK-cell markers.

Material: CD4+ T cells sorted from blood. These receptors were collected from a woman between 18 and 29 years old in good health. The CDR3 runs from the conserved cysteine through the conserved F or W. The D gene is left open where the match is weak. Expanded clones get a size class; other rows say once, few or many, or leave the size out.

cdr3_nt cdr3_aa j_call d_call v_call clone_size
TGCGCCAGCAGCCTGCTGCGGGCAGAGGAGACCCAGTACTTC CASSLLRAEETQYF TRBJ2-5 - TRBV5-1 few
TGCGCCAGCAGTGGGTCTCGGGAGACCCAGTACTTC CASSGSRETQYF TRBJ2-5 - TRBV10-1 many
TGCAGTGCTAGACTCGTGGGGCCTTACATGAACACTGAAGCTTTCTTT CSARLVGPYMNTEAFF TRBJ1-1 - TRBV20-1 -
TGCAGTGCTAGAGCTCGTCGCTCCTACAATGAGCAGTTCTTC CSARARRSYNEQFF TRBJ2-1 - TRBV20-1 few
TGTGCCAGCAGTACAGAGTCCCTATCGTACAATGAGCAGTTCTTC CASSTESLSYNEQFF TRBJ2-1 - TRBV2 few
TGTGCCAGCAGTAGGCGGGGCCTCCCCGAGACCCAGTACTTC CASSRRGLPETQYF TRBJ2-5 - TRBV25-1 few
TGTGCCAGCAGTTTCCCCGGGACAGGGAACGCTTTCTTT CASSFPGTGNAFF TRBJ1-1 TRBD1 TRBV12-3/TRBV12-4 few
TGCGCCAGCAGCTTAGCGGGTATCCAAGAGACCCAGTACTTC CASSLAGIQETQYF TRBJ2-5 - TRBV5-1 few
TGCAGTGCTCAAACAGCGGCCCGTACAGATACGCAGTATTTT CSAQTAARTDTQYF TRBJ2-3 - TRBV20-1 -
TGTGCCTCAGCGAGCTCCTATAATTCACCCCTCCACTTT CASASSYNSPLHF TRBJ1-6 - TRBV30 few
TGTGCCAGCAGCTCGCCGGGACTAGCGAGCACAGATACGCAGTATTTT CASSSPGLASTDTQYF TRBJ2-3 TRBD2 TRBV5-6 few
TGTGCCAGCAGCGTATCCGGGGACCGCACAGATACGCAGTATTTT CASSVSGDRTDTQYF TRBJ2-3 - TRBV9 -
TGCAGTGCTAGGGGGACTAGCGGGAGGGCCTACAATGAGCAGTTCTTC CSARGTSGRAYNEQFF TRBJ2-1 TRBD2 TRBV20-1 few
TGTGCCAGCAGTTTAGAGGCGGGAGGCCGTGAGTTCTTC CASSLEAGGREFF TRBJ2-1 TRBD2 TRBV12-3/TRBV12-4 few
TGTGCCAGCTCCCGTCGACTAGCAGGAGATACGCAGTATTTT CASSRRLAGDTQYF TRBJ2-3 TRBD2 TRBV18 -
TGTGCCAGCAGCCGGCGCAGCGAGCAGTACTTC CASSRRSEQYF TRBJ2-7 - TRBV3-1 -
TGCAGTGCTAGGTTCGGGTATACTGAAGCTTTCTTT CSARFGYTEAFF TRBJ1-1 - TRBV20-1 -
TGTGCCAGCAGCCCGGACTGGGGCGTACACAATGAGCAGTTCTTC CASSPDWGVHNEQFF TRBJ2-1 - TRBV12-3/TRBV12-4 -
TGCAGTGCTATGGGACTAGCGGGAGACCCAGAGACCCAGTACTTC CSAMGLAGDPETQYF TRBJ2-5 TRBD2 TRBV20-1 -
TGCGCCAGCAGCCAAGTCCCCAGCGGGGGCTACAATGAGCAGTTCTTC CASSQVPSGGYNEQFF TRBJ2-1 TRBD2 TRBV4-1 -
TGTGCCAGCAGTTTACGGGTCGGTCAGGGGAGGAAAAGGACCGGGGAGCTGTTTTTT CASSLRVGQGRKRTGELFF TRBJ2-2 - TRBV27 -
TGTGCCAGCGGGACAGGGTGGACAGATACGCAGTATTTT CASGTGWTDTQYF TRBJ2-3 TRBD1 TRBV6-1 -
TGTGCCATCAGAGACAGGGGGTCGGGGGCCAACGTCCTGACTTTC CAIRDRGSGANVLTF TRBJ2-6 TRBD1 TRBV10-3 -
TGTGCCAGCAGCTTAGGAGCTAGCGGTTACGAGCAGTACTTC CASSLGASGYEQYF TRBJ2-7 TRBD2 TRBV7-2 -
TGTGCCAGCTCACACCGGCAGGGCGGATTGAACACTGAAGCTTTCTTT CASSHRQGGLNTEAFF TRBJ1-1 - TRBV18 -
TGTGCCACCAGCAGAGATAGAAGGATCAACAATGAGCAGTTCTTC CATSRDRRINNEQFF TRBJ2-1 - TRBV15 -
TGCAGTGCTAGGGTTTATGGCGGGGAGCTGTTTTTT CSARVYGGELFF TRBJ2-2 - TRBV20-1 -
TGTGCCAGCAGTTACCACCGGAGGGGGAGGTCCCGGGATACGCAGTATTTT CASSYHRRGRSRDTQYF TRBJ2-3 - TRBV6-5 -
TGCGCCAGCAGCCAAGGTATAGGATCATTATCAGAGCAGTTCTTC CASSQGIGSLSEQFF TRBJ2-1 - TRBV4-3 few
TGTGCCAGCACAGGACCGGGACTAGCTGCCCCGTTACGCGAGCAGTACTTC CASTGPGLAAPLREQYF TRBJ2-7 TRBD2 TRBV6-1 -
TGTGCCAGCTCGAAGACCGAAAAACTGTTTTTT CASSKTEKLFF TRBJ1-4 - TRBV12-3/TRBV12-4 -
TGTGCCAGCAGTTTACGGCGGGAAGCCTACGAGCAGTACTTC CASSLRREAYEQYF TRBJ2-7 - TRBV12-3/TRBV12-4 few
TGCAGTGCTAGACCTACAGGGGTCCAAGAGACCCAGTACTTC CSARPTGVQETQYF TRBJ2-5 TRBD1 TRBV20-1 few
TGCAGTGCTAGACCGGGACGGCAGCGTACGCAGTATTTT CSARPGRQRTQYF TRBJ2-3 - TRBV20-1 few
TGCAGTGCTATAGCGGGGACACATTCAGATACGCAGTATTTT CSAIAGTHSDTQYF TRBJ2-3 TRBD2 TRBV20-1 -
TGTGCCAGCAGGACTACTAGTTCAGATACGCAGTATTTT CASRTTSSDTQYF TRBJ2-3 - TRBV9 few
TGCGCCAGCAGTCCCCTCACCACCTACGAGCAGTACTTC CASSPLTTYEQYF TRBJ2-7 - TRBV5-1 -
TGCGCCAGCAGCACGGGACTTCTTACCTACAATGAGCAGTTCTTC CASSTGLLTYNEQFF TRBJ2-1 - TRBV5-1 many
TGTGCCATCAGTGGACTAGCGGCTAGGGATACGCAGTATTTT CAISGLAARDTQYF TRBJ2-3 TRBD2 TRBV10-3 few
TGTGCCAGCAGTGGCCATCTGGGATCCGATGGCTACACCTTC CASSGHLGSDGYTF TRBJ1-2 - TRBV25-1 few
TGTGCCAGTAGTATACCCAGGGGAGGGTACAATGAGCAGTTCTTC CASSIPRGGYNEQFF TRBJ2-1 - TRBV19 -
TGTGCCACCACCTCGACAGGGGGGTACCAAGAGACCCAGTACTTC CATTSTGGYQETQYF TRBJ2-5 TRBD1 TRBV15 few
TGTGCCACCAGCAGAGGGGGGCAGAACTACGAGCAGTACTTC CATSRGGQNYEQYF TRBJ2-7 - TRBV15 -
TGCGCCAGCAGCGCCCGACAGGGGCGAACGCCTTACGAGCAGTACTTC CASSARQGRTPYEQYF TRBJ2-7 TRBD1 TRBV5-1 -
TGTGCCAGCAGCCAAGACCGGAACAGGATCCGCTCTGGGGCCAACGTCCTGACTTTC CASSQDRNRIRSGANVLTF TRBJ2-6 - TRBV4-2 -
TGTGCCAGCAGTGATATATTCCGAAGGGACCCAAATGAGCAGTTCTTC CASSDIFRRDPNEQFF TRBJ2-1 - TRBV6-4 -